This entry lists 4 T cell receptor beta chains sequenced from one sample in a study of cytomegalovirus exposure and HLA in healthy donors. The PCR contained 60 Vbeta and 13 Jbeta primers. Sequenced by immunoSEQ multiplex PCR; TCRdb stores in-frame clones only, minus some. The data hold roughly 250,000 clones, with 75% to 90% observed a single time. The sample was PBMCs. These receptors were taken from a girl aged 2 to 10 in good health and CMV-seronegative.

This clone appeared a few times. The chain links TRBV5-1 to TRBJ2-5; 7 positions agree with TRBD2. V was pared by 0 bases and J by 4 bases, with 6 bases of the junction left unmatched. Germline-derived CDR1 and CDR2 are SGHRS and YFSETQ. The length of the CDR3 is 15 residues. CDR3: CASSLAPGGAETQYF. The CDR3 nucleotides read TGCGCCAGCAGCTTGGCTCCGGGAGGTGCAGAGACCCAGTACTTC.

On this clone itself: One end of the junction is discordant with germline, which a read error may explain. The chain recombines TRBV7-3 with TRBJ2-5, with D maybe TRBD2 (6 bases). From germline, CDR1 is SGHTA and CDR2 FQGTGA. CDR3 size: 13 residues. CDR3 in DNA: TGTGCCAGCAGCTCGACTAGGGAAGAGGCCCAGTACTTC. It codes for CASSSTREEAQYF.

For the CDR3, the DNA is TGTGCCAGCAGCGTAGAAAGCGGGGGACAGGGTGAGCAGTTCTTC. Protein: CASSVESGGQGEQFF. The gene calls are TRBV9 and TRBJ2-1, with D tentatively TRBD1 (9 bases). Germline V gives CDR1 SGDLS, CDR2 YYNGEE. V gave up 0 bases and J gave up 9 bases, with 16 bases separating them. The CDR3 spans 15 residues.

This chain joins TRBV13 and TRBJ2-7, with D possibly TRBD2 on 7 matching bases. CDR1 and CDR2 (germline): PRHDT, FYEKMQ (reference sequence). With 3 bases removed from V and 5 bases from J, the gap between germline ends came to 17 bases. The CDR3 contains 15 residues. The CDR3 spells CASSFRAGARNEQYF. DNA for the CDR3: TGTGCCAGCAGCTTTAGGGCGGGGGCGAGGAACGAGCAGTACTTC.